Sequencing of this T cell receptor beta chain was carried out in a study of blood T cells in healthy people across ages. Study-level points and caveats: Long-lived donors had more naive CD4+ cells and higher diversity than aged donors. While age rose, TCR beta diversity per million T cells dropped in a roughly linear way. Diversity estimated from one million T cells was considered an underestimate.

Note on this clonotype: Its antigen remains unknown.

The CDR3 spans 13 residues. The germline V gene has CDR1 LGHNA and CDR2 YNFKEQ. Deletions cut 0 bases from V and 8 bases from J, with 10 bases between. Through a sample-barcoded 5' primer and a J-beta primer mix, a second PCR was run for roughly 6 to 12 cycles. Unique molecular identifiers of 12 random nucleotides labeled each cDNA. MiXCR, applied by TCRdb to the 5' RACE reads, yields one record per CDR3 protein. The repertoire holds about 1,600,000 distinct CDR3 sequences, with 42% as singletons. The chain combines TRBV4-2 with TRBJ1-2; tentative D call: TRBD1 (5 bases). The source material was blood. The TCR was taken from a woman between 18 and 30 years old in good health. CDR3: CASSQESGTGYTF. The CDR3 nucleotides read TGTGCCAGCAGCCAAGAGTCAGGGACCGGCTACACCTTC.